This T cell receptor beta chain was obtained from a study of blood T cell repertoires in COVID-19. Across the study: PBMCs, B-cell-depleted T cells, or T cells were the source of the cDNA or gDNA that made up the material.

This CDR3 region has 16 residues. Trimming cost V 5 bases and J 0 bases, with 12 bases left between them. Germline-derived CDR1 and CDR2 are SGHRS and YFSETQ. Sequencing was performed with immunoSEQ multiplex PCR; in TCRdb, only in-frame clones are kept and a portion is missing. The sample has approximately 210,000 clones; roughly four fifths are singletons. V usage is TRBV5-1 and J usage is TRBJ2-6, with D possibly TRBD2 on 5 matching bases. This sequence was found in a woman in her thirties or forties with acute or convalescent COVID-19. Sequences were obtained from peripheral blood. Written as DNA, the CDR3 is TGCGCCAGCAGTCCTTTTCGGGGCTCTGGGGCCAACGTCCTGACTTTC. It yields the protein CASSPFRGSGANVLTF.